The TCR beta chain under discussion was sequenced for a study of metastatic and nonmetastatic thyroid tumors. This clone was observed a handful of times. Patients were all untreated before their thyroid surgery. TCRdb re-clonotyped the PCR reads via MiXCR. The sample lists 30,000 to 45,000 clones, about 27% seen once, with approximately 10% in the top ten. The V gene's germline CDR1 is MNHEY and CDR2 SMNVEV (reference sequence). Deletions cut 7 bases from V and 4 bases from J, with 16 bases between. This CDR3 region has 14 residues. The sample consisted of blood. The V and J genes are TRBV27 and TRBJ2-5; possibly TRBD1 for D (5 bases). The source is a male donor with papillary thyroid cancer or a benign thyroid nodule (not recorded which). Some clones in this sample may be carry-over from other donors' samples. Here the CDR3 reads CASKKGDWGETQYF. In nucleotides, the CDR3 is TGTGCCAGCAAGAAAGGGGATTGGGGAGAGACCCAGTACTTC.